Shown below are 15 T cell receptor beta chains from a single sample sequenced in a study of cytomegalovirus exposure and HLA in healthy donors. Produced via immunoSEQ multiplex PCR; TCRdb's table is partial and in-frame only. The sample consists of under 400,000 clones, over 75% of them appearing once. The sequenced sample consisted of PBMCs. These receptors were collected from a man aged 30-40 years in good health and CMV-seronegative.

The V gene is TRBV7-2, the J gene TRBJ2-3, with a tentative D call TRBD2 (5 bases). V shed 7 bases and J shed 2 bases, with 16 bases lying between them. CDR3 length: 15 amino acids. CDR1 and CDR2 from the germline V gene are SGHTA and FQGNSA. This chain's CDR3 is CASTLQHGITDTQYF. CDR3 coding DNA: TGTGCCAGCACCCTCCAACACGGGATCACAGATACGCAGTATTTT.

This clone was observed once. The chain joins TRBV12-2 to TRBJ1-1; TRBD1, the table's D call, lacks a check against the DNA. TRBV12-2 is recorded as a pseudogene. This CDR3 spans 14 amino acids. The CDR3 sequence: CASRLNTGKTEAFF. CDR3 DNA: TGTGCAAGTCGCCTAAATACAGGAAAGACTGAAGCTTTCTTT.

The chain recombines TRBV29-1 with TRBJ2-3, with 10 bases aligning to TRBD1. Trimming took 4 bases from V and 2 from J; bases not matched to a gene: 9. This CDR3 has 16 amino acids. Looked up from germline, CDR1 is SQVTM and CDR2 is ANQGSEA. This CDR3 is CSVVPGQGRLTDTQYF. CDR3 sequence (DNA): TGCAGCGTTGTGCCGGGACAGGGGCGCCTCACAGATACGCAGTATTTT.

The chain links TRBV19 to TRBJ1-5; D call uncertain. V dropped 1 base and J dropped 3 bases, with 16 bases sitting between them. The CDR3 runs to 17 residues. Germline V gene data show CDR1 as LNHDA and CDR2 as SQIVND (reference sequence). Here the CDR3 DNA reads TGTGCCAGTAGTATAGGAGGTTCTTACCCCTCCAATCAGCCCCAGCATTTT. Its translation is CASSIGGSYPSNQPQHF.

The V gene is TRBV5-4, the J gene TRBJ2-7; D may be TRBD1 (6 bases). V was cut by 2 bases and J by 2 bases, with 11 bases left in between. The CDR3 contains 14 residues. Per the germline V gene, CDR1 is SGHNT and CDR2 is YYREEE (reference sequence). The CDR3 sequence: CASSFRDTPYEQYF. The DNA of the CDR3 is TGTGCCAGCAGCTTCCGGGACACACCCTACGAGCAGTACTTC.

For the CDR3, the DNA is TGCGCCAGCAGCCATGGGGGGGGACCGCAAGAGACCCAGTACTTC. Residues: CASSHGGGPQETQYF. The chain recombines TRBV5-1 with TRBJ2-5; 7 nucleotides agree with TRBD2. The CDR3 is 15 residues long. Germline CDR1 reads SGHRS; CDR2 reads YFSETQ. V was clipped by 4 bases and J by 2 bases; unmatched bases: 8. Variable domain in full (rest from reference TRBV5-1 and TRBJ2-5): KAGVTQTPRYLIKTRGQQVTLSCSPISGHRSVSWYQQTPGQGLQFLFEYFSETQRNKGNFPGRFSGRQFSNSRSEMNVSTLELGDSALYLCASSHGGGPQETQYFGPGTRLLVL.

The gene calls are TRBV7-9 and TRBJ2-5; D possibly corresponds to TRBD1 (6 bases). CDR1 SEHNR and CDR2 FQNEAQ come from the germline V gene (reference sequence). V was shortened by 1 base and J by 1 base, with 10 bases between the two germline ends. This CDR3 is 15 amino acids long. This CDR3 reads CASSLDSDSQETQYF. In DNA form, the CDR3 reads TGTGCCAGCAGCTTAGACTCGGACAGCCAAGAGACCCAGTACTTC.

V usage is TRBV19 and J usage is TRBJ2-7; 11 bases are shared with TRBD1. The CDR3 length is 14 residues. Germline lookup yields CDR1 LNHDA and CDR2 SQIVND (reference sequence). V trimming: 5 bases; J trimming: 4 bases; junction bases outside the gene matches: 4. The CDR3 is CASSPGQGAYEQYF. CDR3 in DNA: TGTGCCAGTAGTCCAGGACAGGGGGCTTACGAGCAGTACTTC.

This chain links TRBV9 with TRBJ1-1; tentatively, D is TRBD1 (6 bases). CDR1 is SGDLS, CDR2 YYNGEE, per germline. The CDR3 sequence is 17 residues long. Trimming left V 0 bases short and J 4 bases short, with 19 bases between. The CDR3 DNA sequence: TGTGCCAGCAGCGTAGGGACGACGGGGGGCTCGGGCACTGAAGCTTTCTTT. This translates into CASSVGTTGGSGTEAFF.

The chain recombines TRBV2 with TRBJ2-7; 7 positions match TRBD1. This CDR3 has 15 residues. Germline CDR1 reads SNHLY; CDR2 reads FYNNEI. Losses at the gene ends were 3 bases for V and 2 bases for J; bases not matched to a gene: 7. CDR3 in amino acids: CASSERDSYPYEQYF. The CDR3 DNA reads as TGTGCCAGCAGTGAGAGGGACAGTTATCCCTACGAGCAGTACTTC.

The chain couples TRBV19 to TRBJ1-2; D perhaps matches TRBD1 (6 bases). Germline assignment: CDR1 LNHDA and CDR2 SQIVND (reference sequence). V shed 5 bases and J shed 9 bases, with 10 bases lying between them. The CDR3 spans 11 residues. This CDR3 is CASSDRRSYTF. CDR3 coding DNA: TGTGCCAGTAGTGACAGGCGGAGCTACACCTTC.

The chain has TRBV27 and TRBJ1-4, with D possibly TRBD1 on 5 matching bases. Germline assignment: CDR1 MNHEY and CDR2 SMNVEV (reference sequence). The CDR3 covers 14 residues. Trimming removed 4 bases at V and 7 bases at J, with 13 bases between. DNA of the CDR3: TGTGCCAGCAGTTCTCAGGGTATTGGTGAAAAACTGTTTTTT. This codes for CASSSQGIGEKLFF. Looking up the rest from reference TRBV27 and TRBJ1-4 gives the full variable domain: EAQVTQNPRYLITVTGKKLTVTCSQNMNHEYMSWYRQDPGLGLRQIYYSMNVEVTDKGDVPEGYKVSRKEKRNFPLILESPSPNQTSLYFCASSSQGIGEKLFFGSGTQLSVL.

J is TRBJ1-2 and V is TRBV6-5, with no clear D. The CDR3 totals 14 residues. V was trimmed by 6 bases and J by 4 bases, leaving 15 bases between them. Per germline, CDR1 MNHEY and CDR2 SVGAGI. CDR3 nucleotide sequence: TGTGCCAGCAGGGTTTCCGGGAGTTCCTATGGCTACACCTTC. Its protein product is CASRVSGSSYGYTF.

This chain uses TRBV18 with TRBJ1-2, with no clear D. The CDR3 runs to 14 residues. The V end lost 3 bases, the J end lost 8 bases, and 16 bases lay between the germline ends. CDR1 is KGHSH, CDR2 LQKENI, per germline. CDR3 bases: TGTGCCAGCTCACCCGCCCGCTCTAACGTGGGCTACACCTTC. The encoded protein is CASSPARSNVGYTF.

This clone was seen many times. The chain carries TRBV4-3 and TRBJ1-6; weak D call: TRBD1 (5 bases). The CDR3 is 15 amino acids. CDR1 and CDR2 (germline): LGHNA, YSLEER. Trimming took off 2 bases at V and 7 bases at J, with 12 bases between the two ends. CDR3 loop: CASSQSDSRNSPLHF. The DNA for the CDR3 is TGCGCCAGCAGCCAATCTGACAGCCGGAATTCACCCCTCCACTTT.